The source of this T cell receptor beta chain is a study of T cells in Graves' hyperthyroidism and ophthalmopathy. Study-level background: Peripheral blood was secured at the point of initial diagnosis, before any treatment. Regarding the study as a whole: Among thyroid clonotypes expanded above 0.001, most also appeared in blood.

This clonotype was seen repeatedly, ten times or more. Its target is unknown. Template material for amplifying TCR beta CDR3 regions consisted of RNA transcripts. TCR CDR3 regions were first amplified by RT-PCR with HTBI primers. TCRdb used MiXCR to reprocess the multiplex PCR reads, holding one entry per CDR3 protein. The profile shows approximately 560,000 distinct CDR3 sequences, more than 15% of them singletons. Newly diagnosed hyperthyroidism patients aged 18 to 65 years had disease lasting under 2 months. Uncontrolled infection, other autoimmune disease, pregnancy or lactation led to exclusion. The length of the CDR3 is 14 residues. Germline values: CDR1 SGHTA, CDR2 FQGNSA. V lost 1 base, J lost 5 bases, and 8 bases lay in between.

The receptor was derived from a woman under 40 with Graves' hyperthyroidism. The J gene is TRBJ1-4, the V gene TRBV7-2; D is ambiguous. The sequenced sample was blood. DNA of the CDR3: TGTGCCAGCAGCTTAGATCGCAGGAATGAAAAACTGTTTTTT. This codes for CASSLDRRNEKLFF.